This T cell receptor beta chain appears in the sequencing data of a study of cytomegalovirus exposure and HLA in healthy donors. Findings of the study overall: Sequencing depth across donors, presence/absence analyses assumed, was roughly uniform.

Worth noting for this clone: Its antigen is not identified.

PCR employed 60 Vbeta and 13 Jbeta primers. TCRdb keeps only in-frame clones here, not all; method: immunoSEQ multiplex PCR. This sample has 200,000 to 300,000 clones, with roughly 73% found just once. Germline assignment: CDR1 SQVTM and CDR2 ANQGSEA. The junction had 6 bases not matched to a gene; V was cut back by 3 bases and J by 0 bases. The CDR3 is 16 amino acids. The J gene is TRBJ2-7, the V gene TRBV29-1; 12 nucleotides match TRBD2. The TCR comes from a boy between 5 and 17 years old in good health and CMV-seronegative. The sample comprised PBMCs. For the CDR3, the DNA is TGCAGCGTTGAGCTAGCGGGAGGGCCTCTCTCCTACGAGCAGTACTTC. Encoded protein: CSVELAGGPLSYEQYF.